Shown below are 29 T cell receptor beta chains from a single sample sequenced in a study of blood T cell repertoires in COVID-19. Assay: immunoSEQ multiplex PCR; the TCRdb copy retains only in-frame clones and omits some. Altogether 250,000 to 350,000 clones are present, roughly 86% being singletons, with the ten largest covering around 1%. The specimen was PBMCs or T cells enriched from blood (not recorded which). These receptors all come from a woman under 40 who had recovered from COVID-19.

This rearrangement joins TRBV5-1 to TRBJ2-7, with TRBD2 matching over 14 bases. The V segment lost 4 bases and the J segment 4 bases; nucleotides outside the gene matches: 13. The CDR3 length is 18 residues. CDR1 is SGHRS and CDR2 is YFSETQ in the germline V gene. CDR3 DNA: TGCGCCAGCAGCCGGGGGACTAGCGGGAGCCCGAGTGGATACGAGCAGTACTTC. Translating it yields CASSRGTSGSPSGYEQYF.

A few counts support this clone. CDR3 nucleotides: TGCGCCAGCAGCCCGGGACTAGCGATCGGGGAGCTGTTTTTT. Protein product: CASSPGLAIGELFF. This sequence joins TRBV5-1 and TRBJ2-2; 10 nucleotides line up with TRBD2. CDR1 is SGHRS and CDR2 is YFSETQ in the germline V gene. Losses at the gene ends were 4 bases for V and 7 bases for J; bases not matched to a gene: 4. This CDR3 contains 14 residues.

In its sample, this clone was seen once. V is TRBV7-3 and J is TRBJ2-3; D is possibly TRBD1 (5 bases). V gave up 1 base and J gave up 0 bases, with 5 bases separating them. There are 14 residues in the CDR3. Germline values: CDR1 SGHTA, CDR2 FQGTGA. The CDR3 nucleotides read TGTGCCAGCAGCTTAAGGGGCAGCACAGATACGCAGTATTTT. This encodes CASSLRGSTDTQYF.

The V gene is TRBV2, the J gene TRBJ1-4; 9 positions agree with TRBD1. The CDR3 has 14 amino acids. With 6 bases clipped from V and 8 bases from J, the junction kept 7 bases outside the gene matches. Germline V lookup: CDR1 SNHLY, CDR2 FYNNEI. The CDR3 DNA is TGTGCCAGCAGGCGACAGGGGGTCGGGGAAAAACTGTTTTTT. Translated: CASRRQGVGEKLFF.

The chain carries TRBV28 and TRBJ2-2, with D possibly matching TRBD2 (5 bases). The germline V gene encodes CDR1 MDHEN and CDR2 SYDVKM. Trimming pared 5 bases from V and 4 bases from J, leaving 14 bases between. The CDR3 is 15 residues long. CDR3 DNA sequence: TGTGCCAGCAGTCCCCAGAGGGCGGGCACCGGGGAGCTGTTTTTT. Translated, it gives CASSPQRAGTGELFF.

The gene calls are TRBV6-5 and TRBJ2-3; TRBD2 is a possible D gene (6 bases). The germline V gene has CDR1 MNHEY and CDR2 SVGAGI. This CDR3 has 13 residues. V lost 6 bases, J lost 7 bases, and 14 bases lay in between. In DNA, the CDR3 is TGTGCCAGCAGACCCGGAGGGGCCTATACGCAGTATTTT. It encodes CASRPGGAYTQYF.

The chain joins TRBV4-1 to TRBJ2-4, with a tentative D call TRBD2 (5 bases). The germline V gene encodes CDR1 MGHRA and CDR2 YSYEKL. The CDR3 sequence is 16 residues long. V dropped 5 bases and J dropped 0 bases, with 14 bases sitting between them. CDR3: CASSSPSNQAKNIQYF. The CDR3, as DNA: TGCGCCAGCAGCTCACCTAGCAACCAAGCCAAAAACATTCAGTACTTC.

This rearrangement joins TRBV28 to TRBJ1-5; 11 bases are a match to TRBD1. CDR1 MDHEN and CDR2 SYDVKM come from the germline V gene. J gave up 4 bases and V 5 bases, and 7 bases lay outside the gene matches. The CDR3 runs 16 residues. The CDR3 DNA sequence: TGTGCCAGCAGTCCCCGGGGACAGGGGGAAAATCAGCCCCAGCATTTT. Amino acid sequence: CASSPRGQGENQPQHF.

The V call is TRBV10-3, the J call TRBJ2-1; TRBD2 matches 11 bases. J lost 8 bases, V lost 7 bases, and 13 bases had no gene match. The CDR3 consists of 16 residues. CDR1 is ENHRY, CDR2 SYGVKD, per germline. CDR3 in amino acids: CAIKIGTSGRPDEQFF. DNA of the CDR3: TGTGCCATCAAGATAGGGACTAGCGGACGCCCCGATGAGCAGTTCTTC.

This clone was recorded once. The DNA of the CDR3 is TGTGCCAGTAGTTCCGGGACTAGCGGGAGTGGAAATGAGCAGTTCTTC. Translation gives CASSSGTSGSGNEQFF. The chain couples TRBV19 to TRBJ2-1; 14 nucleotides match TRBD2. This CDR3 contains 16 residues. Looked up from germline, CDR1 is LNHDA and CDR2 is SQIVND (reference sequence). V was clipped by 5 bases and J by 7 bases; unmatched bases: 7.

The genes are TRBV7-7 and TRBJ2-3; no definite D call. V was shortened by 1 base and J by 0 bases, with 8 bases between the two germline ends. The germline gives CDR1 SSHAT, CDR2 FNYEAQ (reference sequence). This CDR3 spans 15 amino acids. The CDR3 here is CASSLGLSSTDTQYF. The CDR3 DNA sequence: TGTGCCAGCAGCTTAGGGCTCTCTAGCACAGATACGCAGTATTTT.

Turning to this clone: Sequence at one end of the junction differs from germline and may be a read error. The V and J genes are TRBV5-6 and TRBJ1-2; D is unresolved. CDR1 is SGHDT, CDR2 YYEEEE, per germline. The CDR3 totals 11 residues. The CDR3 DNA is TGTGCCGGCAGCTTGTATCATGGCTACACCTTC. Amino acid sequence: CAGSLYHGYTF.

The gene calls are TRBV19 and TRBJ2-2; 9 bases line up with TRBD2. CDR3 length: 15 amino acids. Germline V gene data show CDR1 as LNHDA and CDR2 as SQIVND (reference sequence). The junction had 7 bases not matched to a gene; V was cut back by 7 bases and J by 4 bases. CDR3 coding DNA: TGTGCCAGTACTAGCGGGAAATCCAGCACCGGGGAGCTGTTTTTT. Translating it yields CASTSGKSSTGELFF.

The chain joins TRBV4-1 to TRBJ2-7; 7 bases match TRBD2. V lost 8 bases, J lost 4 bases, and 14 bases stayed unmatched. Germline lookup yields CDR1 MGHRA and CDR2 YSYEKL. CDR3 length: 15 residues. Here the CDR3 DNA reads TGCGCCAGCCGTCCTAGTCCCAGCGGGACGTACGAGCAGTACTTC. This encodes CASRPSPSGTYEQYF.

The rearrangement joins TRBV9 to TRBJ1-1; D is unresolved. Per the germline V gene, CDR1 is SGDLS and CDR2 is YYNGEE. The CDR3 runs 15 residues. V was clipped by 3 bases and J by 3 bases, with 15 bases between them. CDR3 nucleotides: TGTGCCAGCAGCGAAGAGCCGATCGGGTACACTGAAGCTTTCTTT. This sequence encodes CASSEEPIGYTEAFF. The full variable domain, rest sourced from reference TRBV9 and TRBJ1-1, is DSGVTQTPKHLITATGQRVTLRCSPRSGDLSVYWYQQSLDQGLQFLIQYYNGEERAKGNILERFSAQQFPDLHSELNLSSLELGDSALYFCASSEEPIGYTEAFFGQGTRLTVV.

The chain uses TRBV5-6 and TRBJ2-2; D gene uncertain. The CDR3 has 14 residues. The V gene's germline CDR1 is SGHDT and CDR2 YYEEEE. V lost 1 base and J 6 bases, leaving 10 bases between the germline ends. The CDR3 loop reads CASSLQIRAGELFF. As DNA, the CDR3 is TGTGCCAGCAGCTTGCAGATTCGGGCCGGGGAGCTGTTTTTT.

V is TRBV27 and J is TRBJ2-5; maybe TRBD2 (6 bases). Germline CDR1 is MNHEY and CDR2 is SMNVEV (reference sequence). The V end was cut by 5 bases, the J end by 4 bases, with 17 bases between. This CDR3 is 15 amino acids long. The CDR3: CASSDGGMGGETQYF. The CDR3 region has the DNA TGTGCCAGCAGTGATGGGGGGATGGGAGGAGAGACCCAGTACTTC.

This clone appeared a single time. This chain links TRBV18 with TRBJ2-3, with 13 bases that match TRBD2. CDR3 length equals 18 residues. Trimming removed 2 bases from V and 3 bases from J; junction bases left unmatched: 8. Germline assignment: CDR1 KGHSH and CDR2 LQKENI. CDR3 DNA: TGTGCCAGCTCACCAATAACCGGACTAGCGGGAGATACAGATACGCAGTATTTT. Translated, it gives CASSPITGLAGDTDTQYF.

This rearrangement joins TRBV19 to TRBJ2-7; 7 bases match TRBD1. V dropped 6 bases and J dropped 2; count of bases not matched to a gene: 10. CDR1 and CDR2 (germline): LNHDA, SQIVND (reference sequence). This CDR3 comprises 15 residues. CDR3: CASSKYATGPYEQYF. CDR3 DNA: TGTGCCAGTAGCAAATATGCGACAGGGCCCTACGAGCAGTACTTC.

On this clone itself: Additional DNA sequences in this sample encode the identical CDR3. This chain uses TRBV27 with TRBJ1-1; no firm D call. Germline V gene lookup returns CDR1 MNHEY and CDR2 SMNVEV (reference sequence). The germline V and J ends were trimmed by 0 bases and 0 bases, with 8 bases remaining between them. The CDR3 loop spans 15 amino acids. The CDR3 nucleotides are TGTGCCAGCAGTTTATCCTGGGCCATGAACACTGAAGCTTTCTTT. Amino acid sequence: CASSLSWAMNTEAFF.

The chain couples TRBV7-9 to TRBJ2-1; 12 bases match TRBD2. This CDR3 contains 15 residues. The V gene end was trimmed by 5 bases and the J gene end by 7 bases; junction bases not matched to a gene: 6. CDR1 and CDR2 from the germline V gene are SEHNR and FQNEAQ (reference sequence). For the CDR3, the DNA is TGTGCCAGCAGCGCCGGGACTAGCGGGTCTAATGAGCAGTTCTTC. Translated, it gives CASSAGTSGSNEQFF.

A note on this clone: It may be a read error: a sequence one base away is much more abundant. V usage is TRBV28 and J usage is TRBJ2-3; D not resolved. CDR1 and CDR2 from the germline V gene are MDHEN and SYDVKM. The CDR3 runs to 11 residues. V was cut by 6 bases and J by 2 bases, with 3 bases left in between. The CDR3, as DNA: TGTGCCAGCAGCTTCACAGATACGCAGTATTTT. Translating it yields CASSFTDTQYF. Using reference TRBV28 and TRBJ2-3 for the parts outside the CDR3, the full variable domain is DVKVTQSSRYLVKRTGEKVFLECVQDMDHENMFWYRQDPGLGLRLIYFSYDVKMKEKGDIPEGYSVSREKKERFSLILESASTNQTSMYLCASSFTDTQYFGPGTRLTVL.

This clone has a handful of counts. V and J are TRBV19 and TRBJ2-7; TRBD2 might be the D (6 bases). The CDR3 is made up of 15 amino acids. V gave up 4 bases and J gave up 2 bases, with 15 bases separating them. Germline V CDR1 and CDR2: LNHDA, SQIVND (reference sequence). Here the CDR3 DNA reads TGTGCCAGTAGTACAGAGATCGGGGGACCCTACGAGCAGTACTTC. Translated: CASSTEIGGPYEQYF.

The chain couples TRBV27 to TRBJ1-4, with 10 bases lining up with TRBD1. Germline loops: CDR1 MNHEY, CDR2 SMNVEV (reference sequence). V trimming: 2 bases; J trimming: 7 bases; junction bases outside the gene matches: 13. This CDR3 is built from 18 residues. The chain's CDR3 is CASSLHHGDRGLVEKLFF. In nucleotides, the CDR3 is TGTGCCAGCAGTTTACATCACGGCGACAGGGGGCTGGTTGAAAAACTGTTTTTT.

The V and J genes are TRBV6-2 or TRBV6-3 and TRBJ2-7, with D unresolved. V was clipped by 2 bases and J by 2 bases, with 10 bases between them. This CDR3 has 14 amino acids. Per the germline V gene, CDR1 is MNHEY and CDR2 is SVGEGT. The DNA for the CDR3 is TGTGCCAGCAGTTACGTCGGAGCCACCTACGAGCAGTACTTC. Its translation: CASSYVGATYEQYF.

V usage is TRBV23-1 and J usage is TRBJ2-2, with TRBD2 identical over 10 bases. TRBV23-1 is an ORF for which the function is uncertain. The CDR3 has 15 residues. Losses at the gene ends were 7 bases for V and 5 bases for J; bases not matched to a gene: 7. This chain's CDR3 is CASTQREGRTGELFF. The CDR3 region has the DNA TGCGCCAGCACCCAGCGGGAGGGAAGAACCGGGGAGCTGTTTTTT.

In its sample, this clone was seen a few times. The genes are TRBV7-2 and TRBJ1-1; 9 bases fit TRBD1. Unmatched junction bases numbered 8, after V lost 4 bases and J lost 5 bases. CDR3 size: 15 residues. In germline, CDR1 is SGHTA, CDR2 FQGNSA. Here the CDR3 DNA reads TGTGCCAGCAGCTCCCTCGGGACAGGGAATACTGAAGCTTTCTTT. Translated, it gives CASSSLGTGNTEAFF.

V and J are TRBV7-6 and TRBJ1-6; tentatively, D is TRBD1 (5 bases). The CDR3 extends over 14 amino acids. The V and J ends lost 5 bases and 10 bases respectively, with 15 bases between them. CDR1 is SGHVS, CDR2 FNYEAQ, per germline. As DNA, the CDR3 is TGTGCCAGCAGCCAAGGACCCACAGGATCACCCCTCCACTTT. This encodes CASSQGPTGSPLHF.

The J gene is TRBJ1-6, the V gene TRBV14; D gene unclear. The CDR3 sequence is 13 residues long. CDR1 SGHDN and CDR2 FVKESK come from the germline V gene. The V gene lost 0 bases and the J gene lost 13 bases, with 10 bases spanning the gap. CDR3 loop: CASSQDLSRPLHF. The CDR3 DNA reads as TGTGCCAGCAGCCAAGACCTATCCCGTCCCCTCCACTTT.